This T cell receptor beta chain was observed in a study of shared clonotypes between healthy human individuals. This table comes from immunoSEQ multiplex PCR, and its TCRdb copy is limited to in-frame clones, with some not included. The profile covers about 680,000 clones, with around 67% appearing a single time and over 1.5% taken by the ten largest. The CDR3 has 15 residues. The J segment lost 0 bases and the V segment lost 3 bases, leaving 5 bases of the junction unmatched. The germline V gene encodes CDR1 LNHDA and CDR2 SQIVND (reference sequence). The V and J genes are TRBV19 and TRBJ2-7, with TRBD2 matching over 7 bases. This TCR was sampled from a woman aged 25 to 39 in good health. Sequenced material: memory CD4+ T cells sorted from blood. As for subset: CD45RA-negative fraction. CDR3 protein: CASSMAGDLSYEQYF. The CDR3 coding sequence is TGTGCCAGTAGTATGGCGGGAGATCTCTCCTACGAGCAGTACTTC.